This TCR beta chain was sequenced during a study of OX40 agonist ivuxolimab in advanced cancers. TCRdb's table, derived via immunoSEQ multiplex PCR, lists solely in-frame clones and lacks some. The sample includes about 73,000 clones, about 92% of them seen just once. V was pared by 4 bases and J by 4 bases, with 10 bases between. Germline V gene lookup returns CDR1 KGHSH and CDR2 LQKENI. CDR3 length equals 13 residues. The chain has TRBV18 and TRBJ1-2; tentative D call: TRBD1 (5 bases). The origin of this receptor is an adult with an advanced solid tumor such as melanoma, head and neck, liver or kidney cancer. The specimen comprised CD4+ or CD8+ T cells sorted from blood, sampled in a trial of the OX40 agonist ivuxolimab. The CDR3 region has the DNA TGTGCCAGCTCACAGGCAGGGCTCTATGGCTACACCTTC. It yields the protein CASSQAGLYGYTF.